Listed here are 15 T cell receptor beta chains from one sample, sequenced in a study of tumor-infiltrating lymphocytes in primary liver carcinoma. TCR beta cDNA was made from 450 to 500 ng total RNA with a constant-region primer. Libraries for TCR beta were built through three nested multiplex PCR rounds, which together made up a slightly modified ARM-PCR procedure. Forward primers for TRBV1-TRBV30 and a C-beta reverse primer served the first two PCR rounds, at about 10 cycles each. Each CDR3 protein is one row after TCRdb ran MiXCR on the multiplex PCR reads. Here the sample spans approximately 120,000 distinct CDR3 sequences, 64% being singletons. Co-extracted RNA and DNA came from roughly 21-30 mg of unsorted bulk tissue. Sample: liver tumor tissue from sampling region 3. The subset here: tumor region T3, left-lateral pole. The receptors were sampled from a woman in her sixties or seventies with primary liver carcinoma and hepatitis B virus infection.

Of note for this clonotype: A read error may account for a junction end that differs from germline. This CDR3 reads CSVDREGPMVTNTEAFF. The CDR3 DNA is TGCAGTGTTGACAGGGAGGGGCCAATGGTCACGAACACTGAAGCTTTCTTT. The chain has TRBV29-1 and TRBJ1-1; 7 bases are shared with TRBD1. The CDR3 runs to 17 residues. The germline V gene encodes CDR1 SQVTM and CDR2 ANQGSEA. The full variable domain, with the rest looked up from reference TRBV29-1 and TRBJ1-1, is SAVISQKPSRDICQRGTSLTIQCQVDSQVTMMFWYRQQPGQSLTLIATANQGSEATYESGFVIDKFPISRPNLTFSTLTVSNMSPEDSSIYLCSVDREGPMVTNTEAFFGQGTRLTVV.

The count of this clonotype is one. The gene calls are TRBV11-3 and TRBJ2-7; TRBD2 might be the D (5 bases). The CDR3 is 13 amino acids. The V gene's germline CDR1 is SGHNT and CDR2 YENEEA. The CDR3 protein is CDGRLSGVGEQYF. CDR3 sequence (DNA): TGTGACGGCCGCCTGTCCGGGGTTGGCGAGCAGTACTTC.

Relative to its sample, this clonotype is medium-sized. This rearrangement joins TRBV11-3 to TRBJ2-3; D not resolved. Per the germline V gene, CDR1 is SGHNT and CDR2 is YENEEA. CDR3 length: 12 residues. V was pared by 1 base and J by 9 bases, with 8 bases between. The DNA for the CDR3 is TGTGCCAGCAGCTTAGGTCGTAGGACGCAGTATTTT. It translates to CASSLGRRTQYF.

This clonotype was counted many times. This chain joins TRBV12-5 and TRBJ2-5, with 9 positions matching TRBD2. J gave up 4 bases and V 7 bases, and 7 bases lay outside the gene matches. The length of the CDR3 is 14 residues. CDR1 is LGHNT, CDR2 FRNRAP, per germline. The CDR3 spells CASAPSGTVETQYF. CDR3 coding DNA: TGTGCTAGTGCCCCTAGCGGGACTGTAGAGACCCAGTACTTC.

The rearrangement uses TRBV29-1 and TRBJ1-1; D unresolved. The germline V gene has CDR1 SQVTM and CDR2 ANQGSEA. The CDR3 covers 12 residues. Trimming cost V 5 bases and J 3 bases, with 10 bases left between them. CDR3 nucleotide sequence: TGCAGCGTTCGGAATTTGGACACTGAAGCTTTCTTT. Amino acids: CSVRNLDTEAFF.

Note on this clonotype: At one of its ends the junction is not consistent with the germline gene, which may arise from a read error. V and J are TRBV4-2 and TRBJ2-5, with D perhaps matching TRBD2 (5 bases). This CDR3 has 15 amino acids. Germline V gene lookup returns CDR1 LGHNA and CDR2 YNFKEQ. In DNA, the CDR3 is TGTGCCAGCATCCAAGACCCCGGGGTCGACAATGAGCAGTACTTC. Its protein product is CASIQDPGVDNEQYF.

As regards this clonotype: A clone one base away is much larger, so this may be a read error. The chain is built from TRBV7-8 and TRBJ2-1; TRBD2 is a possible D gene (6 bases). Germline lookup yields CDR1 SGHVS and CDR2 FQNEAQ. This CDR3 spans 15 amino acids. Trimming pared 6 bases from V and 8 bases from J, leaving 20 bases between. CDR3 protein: CASRPGPQGLDEQFF. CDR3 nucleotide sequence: TGTGCCAGCAGGCCGGGACCCCAGGGACTTGATGAGCAGTTCTTC.

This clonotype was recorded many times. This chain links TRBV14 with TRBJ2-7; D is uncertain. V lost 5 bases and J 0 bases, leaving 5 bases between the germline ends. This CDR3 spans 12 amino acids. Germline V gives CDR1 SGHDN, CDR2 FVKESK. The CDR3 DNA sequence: TGTGCCAGCAGCTCTATCTCCTACGAGCAGTACTTC. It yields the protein CASSSISYEQYF. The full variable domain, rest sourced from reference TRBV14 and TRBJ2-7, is EAGVTQFPSHSVIEKGQTVTLRCDPISGHDNLYWYRRVMGKEIKFLLHFVKESKQDESGMPNNRFLAERTGGTYSTLKVQPAELEDSGVYFCASSSISYEQYFGPGTRLTVT.

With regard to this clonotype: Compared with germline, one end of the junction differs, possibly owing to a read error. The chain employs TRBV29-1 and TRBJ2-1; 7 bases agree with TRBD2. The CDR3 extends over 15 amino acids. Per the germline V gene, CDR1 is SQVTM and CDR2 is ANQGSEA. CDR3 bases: TGCAGCGTTGTTAGCGGGCAAAGCTCCTACATTGAGCGGTTCTTC. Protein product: CSVVSGQSSYIERFF.

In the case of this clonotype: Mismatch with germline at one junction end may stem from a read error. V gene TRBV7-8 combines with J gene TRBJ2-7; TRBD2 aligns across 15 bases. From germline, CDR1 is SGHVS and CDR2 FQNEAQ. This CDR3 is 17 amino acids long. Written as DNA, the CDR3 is TGTGCCAGCAGTATGGGGACTAGCGGGAGGTTTACCTACGAGGAGTACTTC. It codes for CASSMGTSGRFTYEEYF. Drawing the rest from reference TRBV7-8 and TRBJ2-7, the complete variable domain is GAGVSQSPRYKVAKRGQDVALRCDPISGHVSLFWYQQALGQGPEFLTYFQNEAQLDKSGLPSDRFFAERPEGSVSTLKIQRTQQEDSAVYLCASSMGTSGRFTYEEYFGPGTRLTVT.

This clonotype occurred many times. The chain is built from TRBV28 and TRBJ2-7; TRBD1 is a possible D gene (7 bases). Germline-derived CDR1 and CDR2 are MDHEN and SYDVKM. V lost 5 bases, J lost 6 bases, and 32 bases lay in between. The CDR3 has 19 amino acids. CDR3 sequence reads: CASSPRQGKTPGSSTEQYF. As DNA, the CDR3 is TGTGCCAGCAGTCCCCGACAGGGAAAGACTCCCGGGAGCTCGACCGAGCAGTACTTC.

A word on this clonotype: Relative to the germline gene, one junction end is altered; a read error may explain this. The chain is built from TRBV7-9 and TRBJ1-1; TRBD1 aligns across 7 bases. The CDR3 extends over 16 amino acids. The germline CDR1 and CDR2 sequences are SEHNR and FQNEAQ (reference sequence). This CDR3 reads CASSLKLGGGGTEASF. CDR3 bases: TGTGCCAGCAGCTTAAAATTAGGGGGAGGGGGCACTGAAGCTTCCTTT.

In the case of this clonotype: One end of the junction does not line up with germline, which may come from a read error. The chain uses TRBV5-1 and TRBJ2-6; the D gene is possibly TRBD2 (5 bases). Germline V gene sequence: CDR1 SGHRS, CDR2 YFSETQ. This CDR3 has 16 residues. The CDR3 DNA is TGCACCAGCGGCTTGAATTTCGAGGCTGGGGCCAACGTCCTGACTTTC. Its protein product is CTSGLNFEAGANVLTF.

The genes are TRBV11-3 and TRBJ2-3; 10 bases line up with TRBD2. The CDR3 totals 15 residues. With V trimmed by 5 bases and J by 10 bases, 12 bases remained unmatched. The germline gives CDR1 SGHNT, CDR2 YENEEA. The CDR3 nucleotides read TGTGCCAGCAGCCGAACTAGCGGGGCAACCGACGCGCAGTATTTT. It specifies CASSRTSGATDAQYF.

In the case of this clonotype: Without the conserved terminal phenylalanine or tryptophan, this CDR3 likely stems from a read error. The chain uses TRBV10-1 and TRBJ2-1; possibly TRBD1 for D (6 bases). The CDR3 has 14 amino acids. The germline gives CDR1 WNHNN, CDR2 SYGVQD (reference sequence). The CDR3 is CGSSEGVSYNEQFL. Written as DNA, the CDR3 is TGCGGCAGCAGTGAGGGGGTCTCCTACAATGAGCAGTTCCTC.